This TCR beta chain was found in a study of blood T cell repertoires in COVID-19. In the original processing: Amplification with reference gene primers provided the estimates of nucleated cell counts. The data were produced by immunoSEQ multiplex PCR, yet TCRdb's version contains in-frame clones alone and is incomplete. The DNA gave D and trimming, while V, J and clone size come from that table. The sample holds 45,000 to 65,000 clones, roughly 91% seen once. V shed 0 bases and J shed 8 bases, with 13 bases lying between them. The germline CDR1 and CDR2 sequences are LGHNA and YSLEER. The CDR3 length is 15 residues.

This chain links TRBV4-3 with TRBJ1-4; D is perhaps TRBD1 (6 bases). Sequenced input: peripheral blood. This TCR came from a man in his forties or fifties with active COVID-19. The CDR3 loop is CASSQDARGDEKLFF. The CDR3 nucleotides read TGCGCCAGCAGCCAAGATGCCAGGGGAGACGAAAAACTGTTTTTT.